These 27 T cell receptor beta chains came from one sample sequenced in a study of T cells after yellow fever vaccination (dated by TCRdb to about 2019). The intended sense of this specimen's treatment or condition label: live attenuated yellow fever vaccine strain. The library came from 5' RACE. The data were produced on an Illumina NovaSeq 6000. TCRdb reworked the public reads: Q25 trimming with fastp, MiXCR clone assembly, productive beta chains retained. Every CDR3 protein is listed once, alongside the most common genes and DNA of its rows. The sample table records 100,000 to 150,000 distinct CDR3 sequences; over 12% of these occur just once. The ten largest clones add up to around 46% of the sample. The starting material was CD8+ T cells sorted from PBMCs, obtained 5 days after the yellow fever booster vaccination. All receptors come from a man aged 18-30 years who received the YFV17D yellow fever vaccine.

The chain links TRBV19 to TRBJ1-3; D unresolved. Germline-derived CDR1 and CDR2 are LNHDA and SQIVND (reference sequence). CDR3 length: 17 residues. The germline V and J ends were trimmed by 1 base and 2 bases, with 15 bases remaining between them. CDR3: CASSIAATGRPGNTIYF. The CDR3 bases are TGTGCCAGTAGTATAGCGGCGACCGGCAGACCTGGAAACACCATATATTTT.

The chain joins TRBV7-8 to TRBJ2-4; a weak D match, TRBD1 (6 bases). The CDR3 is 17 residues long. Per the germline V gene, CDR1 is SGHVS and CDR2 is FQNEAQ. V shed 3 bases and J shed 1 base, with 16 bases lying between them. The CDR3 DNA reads TGTGCCAGCAGCTTTCACCGGGACACAACTGCCAAAAACATTCAGTACTTC. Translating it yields CASSFHRDTTAKNIQYF.

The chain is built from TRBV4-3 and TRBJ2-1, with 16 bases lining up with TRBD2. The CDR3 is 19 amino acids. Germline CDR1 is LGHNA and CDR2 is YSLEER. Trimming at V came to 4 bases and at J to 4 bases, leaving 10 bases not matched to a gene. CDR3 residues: CASSPGTSGGDEWYNEQFF. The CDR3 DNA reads TGCGCCAGCAGCCCGGGGACTAGCGGGGGGGATGAGTGGTACAATGAGCAGTTCTTC.

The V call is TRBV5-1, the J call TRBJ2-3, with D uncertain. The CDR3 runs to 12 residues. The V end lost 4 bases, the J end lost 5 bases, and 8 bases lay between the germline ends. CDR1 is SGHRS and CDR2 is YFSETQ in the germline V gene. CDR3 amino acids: CASSNVGDTQYF. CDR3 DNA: TGCGCCAGCAGCAACGTGGGAGATACGCAGTATTTT. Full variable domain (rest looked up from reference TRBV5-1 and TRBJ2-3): KAGVTQTPRYLIKTRGQQVTLSCSPISGHRSVSWYQQTPGQGLQFLFEYFSETQRNKGNFPGRFSGRQFSNSRSEMNVSTLELGDSALYLCASSNVGDTQYFGPGTRLTVL.

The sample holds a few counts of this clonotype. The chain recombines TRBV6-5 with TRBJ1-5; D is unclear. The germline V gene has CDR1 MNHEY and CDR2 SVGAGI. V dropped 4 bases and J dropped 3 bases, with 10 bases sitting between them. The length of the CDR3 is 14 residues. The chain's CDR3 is CASSSGPINQPQHF. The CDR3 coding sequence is TGTGCCAGCAGTTCTGGGCCAATCAATCAGCCCCAGCATTTT.

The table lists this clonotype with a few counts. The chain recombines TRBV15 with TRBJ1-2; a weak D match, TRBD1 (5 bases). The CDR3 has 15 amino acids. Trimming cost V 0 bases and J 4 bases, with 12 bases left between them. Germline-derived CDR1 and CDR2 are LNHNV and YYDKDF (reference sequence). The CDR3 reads CATSRDQTGRYGYTF. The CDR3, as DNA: TGTGCCACCAGCAGAGATCAAACAGGACGCTATGGCTACACCTTC.

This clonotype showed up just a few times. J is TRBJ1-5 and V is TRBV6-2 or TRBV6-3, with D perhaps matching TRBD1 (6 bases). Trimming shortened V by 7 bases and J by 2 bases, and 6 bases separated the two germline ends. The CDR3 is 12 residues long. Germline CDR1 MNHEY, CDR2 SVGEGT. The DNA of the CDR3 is TGTGCCAGCAAGGGGGGCAATCAGCCCCAGCATTTT. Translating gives CASKGGNQPQHF.

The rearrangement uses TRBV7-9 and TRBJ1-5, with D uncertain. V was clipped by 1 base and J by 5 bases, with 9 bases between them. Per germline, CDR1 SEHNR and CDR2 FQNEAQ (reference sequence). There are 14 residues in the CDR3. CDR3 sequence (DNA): TGTGCCAGCAGCTTAGACAGTTCTCATCAGCCCCAGCATTTT. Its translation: CASSLDSSHQPQHF. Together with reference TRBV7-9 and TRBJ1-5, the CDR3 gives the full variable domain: DTGVSQNPRHKITKRGQNVTFRCDPISEHNRLYWYRQTLGQGPEFLTYFQNEAQLEKSRLLSDRFSAERPKGSFSTLEIQRTEQGDSAMYLCASSLDSSHQPQHFGDGTRLSIL.

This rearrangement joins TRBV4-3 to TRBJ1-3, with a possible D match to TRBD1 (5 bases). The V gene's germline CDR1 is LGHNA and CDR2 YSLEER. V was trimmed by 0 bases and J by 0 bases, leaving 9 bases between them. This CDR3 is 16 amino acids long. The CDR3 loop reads CASSQEQVASGNTIYF. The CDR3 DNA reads TGCGCCAGCAGCCAAGAACAGGTTGCCTCTGGAAACACCATATATTTT.

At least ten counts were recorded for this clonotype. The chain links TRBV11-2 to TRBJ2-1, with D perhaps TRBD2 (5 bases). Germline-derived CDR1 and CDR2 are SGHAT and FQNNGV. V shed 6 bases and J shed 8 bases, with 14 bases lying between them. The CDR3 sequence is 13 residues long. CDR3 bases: TGTGCCAGCAGGATATACCGAGCGGATGAGCAGTTCTTC. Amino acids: CASRIYRADEQFF.

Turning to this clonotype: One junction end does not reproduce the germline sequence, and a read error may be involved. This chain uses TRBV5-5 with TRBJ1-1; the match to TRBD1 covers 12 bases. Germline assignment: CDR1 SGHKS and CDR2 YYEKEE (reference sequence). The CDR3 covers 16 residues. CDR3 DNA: TGTGCCAGCAGCGCGGGACAGGGGGCCGGGGGCACTGTAGCTTTCTTT. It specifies CASSAGQGAGGTVAFF.

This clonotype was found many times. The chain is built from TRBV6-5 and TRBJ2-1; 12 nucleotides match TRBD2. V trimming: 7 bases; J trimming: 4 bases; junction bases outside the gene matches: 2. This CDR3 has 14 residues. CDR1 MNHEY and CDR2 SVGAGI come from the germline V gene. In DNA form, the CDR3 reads TGTGCCAGCACCCTAGCGGGGGGGTACAATGAGCAGTTCTTC. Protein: CASTLAGGYNEQFF.

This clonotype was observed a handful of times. Written as DNA, the CDR3 is TGCGCCAGCAGCTTCACTTCAGTATACACTGAAGCTTTCTTT. Translated: CASSFTSVYTEAFF. The chain joins TRBV4-1 to TRBJ1-1; no firm D call. This CDR3 spans 14 amino acids. In germline, CDR1 is MGHRA, CDR2 YSYEKL. V lost 5 bases and J 3 bases, leaving 13 bases between the germline ends.

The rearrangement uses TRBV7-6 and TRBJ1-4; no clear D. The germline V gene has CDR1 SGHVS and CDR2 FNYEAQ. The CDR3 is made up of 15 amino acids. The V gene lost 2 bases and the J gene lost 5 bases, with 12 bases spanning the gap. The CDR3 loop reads CASSLFGGANEKLFF. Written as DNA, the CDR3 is TGTGCCAGCAGCTTATTTGGCGGCGCAAATGAAAAACTGTTTTTT.

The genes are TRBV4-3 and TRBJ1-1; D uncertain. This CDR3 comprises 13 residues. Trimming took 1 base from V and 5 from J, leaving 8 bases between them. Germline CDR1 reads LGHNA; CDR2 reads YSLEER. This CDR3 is CASSQGGVTEAFF. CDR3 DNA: TGCGCCAGCAGCCAAGGAGGAGTGACTGAAGCTTTCTTT.

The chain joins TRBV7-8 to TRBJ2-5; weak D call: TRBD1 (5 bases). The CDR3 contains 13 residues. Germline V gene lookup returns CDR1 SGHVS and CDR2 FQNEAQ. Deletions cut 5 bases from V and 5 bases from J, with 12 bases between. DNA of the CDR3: TGTGCCAGCAGCCCCGGTCCAGGGGAGACCCAGTACTTC. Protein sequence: CASSPGPGETQYF. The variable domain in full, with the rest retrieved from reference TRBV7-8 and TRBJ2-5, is GAGVSQSPRYKVAKRGQDVALRCDPISGHVSLFWYQQALGQGPEFLTYFQNEAQLDKSGLPSDRFFAERPEGSVSTLKIQRTQQEDSAVYLCASSPGPGETQYFGPGTRLLVL.

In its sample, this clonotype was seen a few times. This CDR3 is CASSQGRDSSYNEQFF. As DNA, the CDR3 is TGTGCCAGCAGCCAAGGTCGGGACAGCTCCTACAATGAGCAGTTCTTC. V and J are TRBV3-1 and TRBJ2-1; 7 bases agree with TRBD1. There are 16 residues in the CDR3. The germline CDR1 and CDR2 sequences are LGHDT and YNNKEL (reference sequence). After removal of 1 base from V and 0 bases from J, the junction contained 3 bases not matched to a gene.

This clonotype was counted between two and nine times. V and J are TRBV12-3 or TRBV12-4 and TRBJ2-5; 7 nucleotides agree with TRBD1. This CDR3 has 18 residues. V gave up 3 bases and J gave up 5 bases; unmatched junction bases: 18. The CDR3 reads CASSFLYYGQDNEETQYF. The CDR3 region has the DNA TGTGCCAGCAGTTTCCTATATTACGGACAGGACAACGAGGAGACCCAGTACTTC.

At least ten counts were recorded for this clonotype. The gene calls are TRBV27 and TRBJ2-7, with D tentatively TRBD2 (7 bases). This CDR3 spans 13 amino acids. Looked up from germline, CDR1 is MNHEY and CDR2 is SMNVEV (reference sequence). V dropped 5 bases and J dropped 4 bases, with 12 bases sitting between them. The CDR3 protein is CASSEGRGYEQYF. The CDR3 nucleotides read TGTGCCAGCAGTGAGGGGAGGGGGTACGAGCAGTACTTC.

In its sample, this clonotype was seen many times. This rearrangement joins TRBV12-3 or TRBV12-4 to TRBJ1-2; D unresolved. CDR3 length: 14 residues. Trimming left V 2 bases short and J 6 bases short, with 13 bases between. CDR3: CASSLNLPRDGYTF. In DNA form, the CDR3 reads TGTGCCAGCAGTTTAAATCTCCCTAGGGATGGCTACACCTTC.

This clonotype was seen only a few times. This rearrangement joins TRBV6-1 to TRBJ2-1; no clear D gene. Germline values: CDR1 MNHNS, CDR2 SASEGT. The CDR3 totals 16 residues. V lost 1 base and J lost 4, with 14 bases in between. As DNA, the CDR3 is TGTGCCAGCAGTGAAGTACCAAGTCCCTCTTACAATGAGCAGTTCTTC. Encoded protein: CASSEVPSPSYNEQFF.

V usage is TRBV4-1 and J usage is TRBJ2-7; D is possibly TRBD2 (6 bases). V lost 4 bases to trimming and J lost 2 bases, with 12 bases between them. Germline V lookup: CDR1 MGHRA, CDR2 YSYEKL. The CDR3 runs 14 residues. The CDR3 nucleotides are TGCGCCAGCAGCCTAAACGGAGGGGCCTACGAGCAGTACTTC. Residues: CASSLNGGAYEQYF.

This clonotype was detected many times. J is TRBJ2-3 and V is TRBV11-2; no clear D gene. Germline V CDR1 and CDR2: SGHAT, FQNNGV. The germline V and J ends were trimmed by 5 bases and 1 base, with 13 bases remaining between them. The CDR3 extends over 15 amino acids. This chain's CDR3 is CASSPGTAGTDTQYF. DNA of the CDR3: TGTGCCAGCAGCCCTGGCACGGCAGGCACAGATACGCAGTATTTT.

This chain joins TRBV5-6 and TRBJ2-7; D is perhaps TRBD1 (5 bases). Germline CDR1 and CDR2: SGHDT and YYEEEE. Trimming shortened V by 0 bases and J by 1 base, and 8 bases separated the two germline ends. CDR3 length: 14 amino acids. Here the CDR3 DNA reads TGTGCCAGCAGCTTGGGAGCAGGGTCCTACGAGCAGTACGTC. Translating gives CASSLGAGSYEQYV.

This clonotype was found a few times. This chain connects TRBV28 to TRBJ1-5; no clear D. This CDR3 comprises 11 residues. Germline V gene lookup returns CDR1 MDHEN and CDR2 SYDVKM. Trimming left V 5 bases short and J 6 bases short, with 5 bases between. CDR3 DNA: TGTGCCAGCAGTCAAATTCAGCCCCAGCATTTT. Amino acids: CASSQIQPQHF. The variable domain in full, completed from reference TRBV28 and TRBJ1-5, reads DVKVTQSSRYLVKRTGEKVFLECVQDMDHENMFWYRQDPGLGLRLIYFSYDVKMKEKGDIPEGYSVSREKKERFSLILESASTNQTSMYLCASSQIQPQHFGDGTRLSIL.

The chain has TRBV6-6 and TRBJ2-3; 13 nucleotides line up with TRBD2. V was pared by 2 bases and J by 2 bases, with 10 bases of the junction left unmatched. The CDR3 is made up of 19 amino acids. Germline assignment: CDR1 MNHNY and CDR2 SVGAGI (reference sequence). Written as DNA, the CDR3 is TGTGCCAGCAGTTACAGCGCGGTACTAGCGGGGGGGCCCACAGATACGCAGTATTTT. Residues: CASSYSAVLAGGPTDTQYF.

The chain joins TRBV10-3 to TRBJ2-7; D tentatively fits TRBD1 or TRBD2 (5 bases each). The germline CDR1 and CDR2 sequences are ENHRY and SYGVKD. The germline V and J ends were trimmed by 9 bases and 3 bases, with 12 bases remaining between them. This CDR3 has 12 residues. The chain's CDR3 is CAIGTAYYEQYF. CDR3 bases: TGTGCCATTGGGACCGCTTACTACGAGCAGTACTTC.